Below, 25 T cell receptor beta chains from the same sample are listed, as sequenced in a study of blood T cell repertoires in COVID-19. Sequencing was performed with immunoSEQ multiplex PCR; in TCRdb, only in-frame clones are kept and a portion is missing. The table has some 170,000 clones, roughly 87% seen once. The sequenced sample consisted of peripheral blood. These receptors all come from a woman between 50 and 59 years old with acute or convalescent COVID-19.

The rearrangement uses TRBV5-5 and TRBJ2-4; D is possibly TRBD1 (6 bases). Trimming took 5 bases from V and 6 from J, leaving 18 bases between them. The germline V gene has CDR1 SGHKS and CDR2 YYEKEE (reference sequence). This CDR3 is built from 15 residues. The CDR3, as DNA: TGTGCCAGCAGAATTCCGGGACACCCGGGAAACATTCAGTACTTC. Its protein product is CASRIPGHPGNIQYF.

CDR3 bases: TGTGCCAGCAGTCCGGACAGGGCGTATGGCTACACCTTC. It translates to CASSPDRAYGYTF. This chain links TRBV6-5 with TRBJ1-2, with 8 positions matching TRBD1. CDR1 MNHEY and CDR2 SVGAGI come from the germline V gene. This CDR3 region has 13 residues. V lost 5 bases to trimming and J lost 5 bases; unmatched junction nucleotides: 4.

The chain joins TRBV24-1 to TRBJ2-2; 7 nucleotides line up with TRBD2. This CDR3 has 15 residues. Germline-derived CDR1 and CDR2 are KGHDR and SFDVKD. The ends lost 5 bases at V and 5 bases at J; junction bases unmatched: 7. CDR3: CATSAGGGRTGELFF. The DNA for the CDR3 is TGTGCCACCAGTGCCGGGGGAGGGCGTACCGGGGAGCTGTTTTTT.

The rearrangement joins TRBV9 to TRBJ2-5, with 12 bases fitting TRBD1. CDR1 and CDR2 (germline): SGDLS, YYNGEE. J lost 5 bases, V lost 3 bases, and 5 bases had no gene match. The CDR3 has 15 residues. CDR3: CASSAGDRGRETQYF. CDR3 nucleotides: TGTGCCAGCAGCGCTGGGGACAGGGGGCGTGAGACCCAGTACTTC.

This clone was observed once. This CDR3 reads CASSLSRGSYEQYF. The CDR3 nucleotides read TGTGCCAGCAGTTTATCTAGAGGGTCCTACGAGCAGTACTTC. The rearrangement links TRBV27 to TRBJ2-7; D is possibly TRBD2 (5 bases). Trimming removed 0 bases from V and 1 base from J, with 7 bases in between. This CDR3 is built from 14 residues. The germline CDR1 and CDR2 sequences are MNHEY and SMNVEV (reference sequence).

V usage is TRBV19 and J usage is TRBJ2-3, with TRBD2 matching over 10 bases. There are 14 residues in the CDR3. V shed 10 bases and J 0 bases; nucleotides not matched to a gene: 4. Germline loops: CDR1 LNHDA, CDR2 SQIVND (reference sequence). CDR3 nucleotide sequence: TGTGCCACCACGACTAGCGGGAGCACAGATACGCAGTATTTT. Translating it yields CATTTSGSTDTQYF.

The chain uses TRBV10-3 and TRBJ2-5; TRBD2 matches 10 bases. Trimming took 11 bases from V and 3 from J; bases not matched to a gene: 12. Germline V gene data show CDR1 as ENHRY and CDR2 as SYGVKD. This CDR3 has 15 amino acids. CDR3 DNA sequence: TGTGCCTCCAGGGGAAGCGGGGGGGCCGAAGAGACCCAGTACTTC. Translated: CASRGSGGAEETQYF.

This clone was observed a few times. This chain connects TRBV7-6 to TRBJ2-7; 9 nucleotides match TRBD1. This CDR3 spans 16 amino acids. The V and J ends lost 4 bases and 4 bases, in that order; junction bases with no gene match: 11. Germline loops: CDR1 SGHVS, CDR2 FNYEAQ. The CDR3 coding sequence is TGTGCCAGCAGCTCGGGGTTGGGACAGGGAGGGTACGAGCAGTACTTC. It encodes CASSSGLGQGGYEQYF.

The V and J genes are TRBV9 and TRBJ2-7; 11 bases are shared with TRBD2. The V gene end was trimmed by 0 bases and the J gene end by 3 bases; junction bases not matched to a gene: 5. The CDR3 is made up of 16 amino acids. Germline V gene sequence: CDR1 SGDLS, CDR2 YYNGEE. The chain's CDR3 is CASSVDLAGGYYEQYF. The CDR3 bases are TGTGCCAGCAGCGTAGACCTAGCGGGAGGATACTACGAGCAGTACTTC.

This clone has a count of ten or more. The V gene is TRBV25-1, the J gene TRBJ2-7; possibly TRBD1 for D (5 bases). CDR3 length equals 15 residues. CDR1 MGHDK and CDR2 SYGVNS come from the germline V gene. V was clipped by 5 bases and J by 7 bases, with 21 bases between them. The CDR3 sequence: CASSIPGSGWGEQYF. CDR3 in DNA: TGTGCCAGCAGTATCCCAGGGTCAGGATGGGGTGAGCAGTACTTC.

J is TRBJ2-7 and V is TRBV5-1, with TRBD1 matching over 8 bases. Germline V gene lookup returns CDR1 SGHRS and CDR2 YFSETQ. This CDR3 has 16 amino acids. V trimming: 4 bases; J trimming: 7 bases; junction bases outside the gene matches: 16. CDR3 nucleotide sequence: TGCGCCAGCAGCCCTGACAGGGGCCGAATGACTTTTGAGCAGTACTTC. Translating gives CASSPDRGRMTFEQYF.

The gene calls are TRBV7-9 and TRBJ1-6; perhaps TRBD1 as D (5 bases). CDR1 SEHNR and CDR2 FQNEAQ come from the germline V gene (reference sequence). The CDR3 totals 14 residues. V was pared by 5 bases and J by 10 bases, with 15 bases between. The CDR3 coding sequence is TGTGCCAGCAGCCCAGGGTTTTTAGGGTCACCCCTCCACTTT. Translated, it gives CASSPGFLGSPLHF. The entire variable domain, with the rest obtained from reference TRBV7-9 and TRBJ1-6, is as follows: DTGVSQNPRHKITKRGQNVTFRCDPISEHNRLYWYRQTLGQGPEFLTYFQNEAQLEKSRLLSDRFSAERPKGSFSTLEIQRTEQGDSAMYLCASSPGFLGSPLHFGNGTRLTVT.

The CDR3 is CASTDTGSEQFF. CDR3 DNA sequence: TGTGCCAGTACGGACACAGGGTCTGAGCAGTTCTTC. The rearrangement joins TRBV19 to TRBJ2-1; maybe TRBD1 (6 bases). CDR3 length equals 12 residues. CDR1 is LNHDA and CDR2 is SQIVND in the germline V gene (reference sequence). Trimming removed 7 bases from V and 9 bases from J, with 13 bases in between.

This chain connects TRBV3-1 (or the pseudogene TRBV3-2) to TRBJ2-1; no firm D call. Trimming took 1 base from V and 0 from J, leaving 7 bases between them. In germline, CDR1 is LGHDT, CDR2 YNNKEL (reference sequence). This CDR3 spans 15 amino acids. The CDR3 loop is CASSQAWSSYNEQFF. In nucleotides, the CDR3 is TGTGCCAGCAGCCAAGCCTGGAGCTCCTACAATGAGCAGTTCTTC.

The V gene is TRBV6-6, the J gene TRBJ2-3, with 14 bases aligning to TRBD2. CDR1 is MNHNY, CDR2 SVGAGI, per germline (reference sequence). The CDR3 loop spans 16 amino acids. Trimming cost V 5 bases and J 4 bases; bases outside gene matches: 5. The CDR3 reads CASSQPGLAGADTQYF. The CDR3 nucleotides are TGTGCCAGCAGTCAACCGGGACTAGCGGGAGCAGATACGCAGTATTTT.

The chain combines TRBV7-2 with TRBJ2-1, with D perhaps TRBD1 (5 bases). Germline-derived CDR1 and CDR2 are SGHTA and FQGNSA. Trimming pared 4 bases from V and 8 bases from J, leaving 15 bases between. CDR3 size: 14 residues. The CDR3 region has the DNA TGTGCCAGCAGCTCCACCACAGGCGAGTATGAGCAGTTCTTC. This encodes CASSSTTGEYEQFF.

The J gene is TRBJ2-3, the V gene TRBV9; D gene uncertain. Germline CDR1 reads SGDLS; CDR2 reads YYNGEE. The V end lost 4 bases, the J end lost 2 bases, and 8 bases lay between the germline ends. This CDR3 comprises 13 residues. CDR3 region: CASSPRFTDTQYF. Here the CDR3 DNA reads TGTGCCAGCAGCCCGAGGTTCACAGATACGCAGTATTTT.

This rearrangement joins TRBV7-9 to TRBJ1-2; 9 positions agree with TRBD1. In germline, CDR1 is SEHNR, CDR2 FQNEAQ (reference sequence). The J segment lost 6 bases and the V segment lost 3 bases, leaving 11 bases of the junction unmatched. The CDR3 loop spans 16 amino acids. The CDR3 reads CASSFGTGTEGDGYTF. The CDR3 nucleotides are TGTGCCAGCAGCTTCGGGACAGGGACCGAGGGGGATGGCTACACCTTC.

The chain uses TRBV5-1 and TRBJ1-3; no clear D gene. The germline V gene encodes CDR1 SGHRS and CDR2 YFSETQ. This CDR3 has 14 residues. Trimming cost V 4 bases and J 4 bases, with 12 bases left between them. CDR3 sequence reads: CASSATGGGNTIYF. The CDR3 DNA reads TGCGCCAGCAGCGCGACGGGAGGAGGAAACACCATATATTTT.

The chain recombines TRBV3-1 (or the pseudogene TRBV3-2) with TRBJ1-3; 7 nucleotides align to TRBD1. V lost 5 bases and J lost 12; bases outside the gene matches: 16. Germline V gives CDR1 LGHDT, CDR2 YNNKEL (reference sequence). The CDR3 spans 15 residues. The CDR3 here is CASSEGQRAPWGIYF. As DNA, the CDR3 is TGTGCCAGCAGCGAGGGACAGCGGGCGCCGTGGGGCATATATTTT.

The V and J genes are TRBV30 and TRBJ1-6; no clear D. This CDR3 region has 15 residues. Germline V lookup: CDR1 GTSNPN, CDR2 SVGIG (reference sequence). With 0 bases removed from V and 7 bases from J, the gap between germline ends came to 13 bases. CDR3 nucleotides: TGTGCCTGGAGTGTACCTGGGTCGGGAAATTCACCCCTCCACTTT. Amino acids: CAWSVPGSGNSPLHF.

This chain connects TRBV6-2 or TRBV6-3 to TRBJ2-7; 7 bases line up with TRBD1. Germline CDR1 is MNHEY and CDR2 is SVGEGT. The CDR3 has 14 amino acids. The ends lost 7 bases at V and 5 bases at J; junction bases unmatched: 11. In nucleotides, the CDR3 is TGTGCCAGCACCCCCGGGACAGTCTACCACGAGCAGTACTTC. Translated, it gives CASTPGTVYHEQYF.

V usage is TRBV9 and J usage is TRBJ2-1, with D tentatively TRBD2 (5 bases). The CDR3 is made up of 14 amino acids. V dropped 4 bases and J dropped 8 bases, with 16 bases sitting between them. Germline loops: CDR1 SGDLS, CDR2 YYNGEE. The CDR3 protein is CASSLGGVRDEQFF. The CDR3 bases are TGTGCCAGCAGCCTCGGAGGAGTACGAGATGAGCAGTTCTTC.

The CDR3 region is CASSPGLWTEAFF. The DNA of the CDR3 is TGTGCCAGCAGCCCAGGGCTCTGGACTGAAGCTTTCTTT. The chain recombines TRBV12-3 or TRBV12-4 with TRBJ1-1; possible D gene TRBD1, 5 bases. V was clipped by 6 bases and J by 5 bases, with 13 bases between them. The CDR3 runs to 13 residues.

Turning to this clone: The same CDR3 arises from other DNA sequences in this sample as well. The J gene is TRBJ1-5, the V gene TRBV7-2; D might be TRBD1 (6 bases). Germline CDR1 SGHTA, CDR2 FQGNSA. The CDR3 has 16 residues. Trimming left V 1 base short and J 3 bases short, with 13 bases between. CDR3 protein: CASSLGGQLSNQPQHF. CDR3 DNA: TGTGCCAGCAGCTTAGGAGGACAGCTATCCAATCAGCCCCAGCATTTT. The variable domain in full, with the rest retrieved from reference TRBV7-2 and TRBJ1-5, is GAGVSQSPSNKVTEKGKDVELRCDPISGHTALYWYRQSLGQGLEFLIYFQGNSAPDKSGLPSDRFSAERTGGSVSTLTIQRTQQEDSAVYLCASSLGGQLSNQPQHFGDGTRLSIL.